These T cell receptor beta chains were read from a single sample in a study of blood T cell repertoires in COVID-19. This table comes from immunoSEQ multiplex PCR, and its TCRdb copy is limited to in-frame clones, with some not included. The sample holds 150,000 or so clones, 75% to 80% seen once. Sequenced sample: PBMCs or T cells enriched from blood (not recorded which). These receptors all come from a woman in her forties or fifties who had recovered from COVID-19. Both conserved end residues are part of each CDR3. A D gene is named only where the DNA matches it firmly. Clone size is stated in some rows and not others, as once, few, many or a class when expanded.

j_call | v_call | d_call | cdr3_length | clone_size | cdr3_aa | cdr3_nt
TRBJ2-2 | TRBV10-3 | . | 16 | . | CAISHLAFSHPGELFF | TGTGCCATCAGCCACCTAGCTTTCTCTCACCCCGGGGAGCTGTTTTTT
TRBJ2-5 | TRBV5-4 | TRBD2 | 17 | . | CASSRSYGGRSAETQYF | TGTGCCAGCAGCCGATCGTACGGGGGGAGGTCAGCAGAGACCCAGTACTTC
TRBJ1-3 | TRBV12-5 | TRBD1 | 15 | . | CASGFGTGPGNTIYF | TGTGCTAGTGGTTTCGGGACAGGGCCTGGAAACACCATATATTTT
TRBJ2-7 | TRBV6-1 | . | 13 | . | CASSEGPRYEQYF | TGTGCCAGCAGTGAAGGGCCCCGCTACGAGCAGTACTTC
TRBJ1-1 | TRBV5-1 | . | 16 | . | CASSLGAGSMNTEAFF | TGCGCCAGCAGCTTGGGGGCAGGGTCCATGAACACTGAAGCTTTCTTT
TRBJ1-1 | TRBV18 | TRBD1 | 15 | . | CASSPTPGGHTEAFF | TGTGCCAGCTCACCCACCCCAGGGGGCCACACTGAAGCTTTCTTT
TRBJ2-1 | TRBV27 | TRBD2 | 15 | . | CASSLFDGGGPLQFF | TGTGCCAGCAGTTTATTCGACGGGGGGGGCCCCTTACAGTTCTTC
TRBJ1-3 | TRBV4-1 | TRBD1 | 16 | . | CASSQPTRGPGNTIYF | TGCGCCAGCAGCCAACCCACCAGGGGGCCTGGAAACACCATATATTTT
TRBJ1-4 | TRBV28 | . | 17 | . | CASSPTGSTATNEKLFF | TGTGCCAGCAGTCCAACAGGGTCAACGGCAACTAATGAAAAACTGTTTTTT
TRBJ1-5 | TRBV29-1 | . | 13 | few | CSVAQNSNQPQHF | TGCAGCGTTGCACAGAATAGCAATCAGCCCCAGCATTTT
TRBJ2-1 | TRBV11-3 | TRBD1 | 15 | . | CASSSGGPTGLEQFF | TGTGCCAGCAGCTCAGGGGGCCCTACAGGTCTCGAGCAGTTCTTC
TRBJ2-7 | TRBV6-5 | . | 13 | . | CASSRGLYYEQYF | TGTGCCAGCAGTCGGGGACTTTACTACGAGCAGTACTTC
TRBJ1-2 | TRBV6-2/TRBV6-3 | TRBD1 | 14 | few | CASSRQGNSYGYTF | TGTGCCAGCAGCCGACAGGGGAACTCCTATGGCTACACCTTC
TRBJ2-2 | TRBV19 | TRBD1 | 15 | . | CASSTTDRGTGELFF | TGTGCCAGTAGTACAACGGACAGGGGGACTGGGGAGCTGTTTTTT
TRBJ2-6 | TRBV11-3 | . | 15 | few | CASSTTGGDSNVLTF | TGTGCCAGCAGCACCACGGGCGGGGACTCCAACGTCCTGACTTTC
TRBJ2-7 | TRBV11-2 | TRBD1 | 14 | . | CASSTTGGAYEQYF | TGTGCCAGCAGCACTACAGGGGGCGCGTACGAGCAGTACTTC
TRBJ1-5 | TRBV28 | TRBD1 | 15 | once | CASSPRQGVTQPQHF | TGTGCCAGCAGCCCGAGACAGGGGGTCACTCAGCCCCAGCATTTT
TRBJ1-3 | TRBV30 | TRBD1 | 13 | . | CAWAQGVGNTIYF | TGTGCCTGGGCCCAGGGGGTCGGAAACACCATATATTTT
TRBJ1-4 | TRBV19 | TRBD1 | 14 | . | CASSRDSFNEKLFF | TGTGCCAGTAGCCGGGACAGTTTTAATGAAAAACTGTTTTTT
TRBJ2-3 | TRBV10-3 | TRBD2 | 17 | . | CAIRDGLSGALSDTQYF | TGTGCCATCAGGGATGGGCTTAGCGGGGCCCTTTCAGATACGCAGTATTTT
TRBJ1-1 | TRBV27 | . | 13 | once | CASIRGGQGQAFF | TGTGCCAGCATTCGGGGGGGGCAGGGCCAAGCTTTCTTT
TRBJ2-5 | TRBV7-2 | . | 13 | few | CASSFRQQETQYF | TGTGCCAGCAGCTTCCGACAGCAAGAGACCCAGTACTTC
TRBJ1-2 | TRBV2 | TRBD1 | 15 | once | CASSDLDREDYGYTF | TGTGCCAGCAGTGATCTCGACAGGGAAGACTATGGCTACACCTTC
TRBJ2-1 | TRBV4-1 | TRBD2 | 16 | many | CASSQGQSGGYNEQFF | TGCGCCAGCAGCCAAGGACAGAGCGGGGGTTACAATGAGCAGTTCTTC
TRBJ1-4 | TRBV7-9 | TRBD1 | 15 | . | CASSLSRTGGEKLFF | TGTGCCAGCAGCTTATCCCGGACAGGGGGTGAAAAACTGTTTTTT
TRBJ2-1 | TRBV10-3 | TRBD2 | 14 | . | CAITGTSGSNEQFF | TGTGCCATCACCGGGACTAGCGGCTCCAATGAGCAGTTCTTC
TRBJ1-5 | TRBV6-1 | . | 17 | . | CASSGPGTHYSNQPQHF | TGTGCCAGCAGTGGCCCCGGGACACATTATAGCAATCAGCCCCAGCATTTT
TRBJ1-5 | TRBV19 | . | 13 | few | CASSQGGNQPQHF | TGTGCCAGTTCACAGGGTGGGAATCAGCCCCAGCATTTT
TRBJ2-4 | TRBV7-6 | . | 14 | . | CASSFLLSKNIQYF | TGTGCCAGCAGCTTCCTTCTTTCCAAAAACATTCAGTACTTC
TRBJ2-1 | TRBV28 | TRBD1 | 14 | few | CASKEGAANNEQFF | TGTGCCAGCAAAGAGGGGGCGGCCAACAATGAGCAGTTCTTC
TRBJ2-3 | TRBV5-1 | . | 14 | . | CASSFLAGTDTQYF | TGCGCCAGCAGTTTTTTAGCCGGCACAGATACGCAGTATTTT
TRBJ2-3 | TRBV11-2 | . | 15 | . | CASSLDYSSTDTQYF | TGTGCCAGCAGCTTAGACTACTCTAGCACAGATACGCAGTATTTT
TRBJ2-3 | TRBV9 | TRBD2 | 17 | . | CASSEGTSGRAPDTQYF | TGTGCCAGCAGCGAGGGGACTAGCGGGAGGGCCCCAGATACGCAGTATTTT
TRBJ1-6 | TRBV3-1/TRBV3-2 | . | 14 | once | CASPRRGGLCPLHF | TGTGCCAGCCCCCGGAGGGGAGGTTTGTGTCCCCTCCACTTT
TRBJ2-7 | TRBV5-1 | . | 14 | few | CASSLRAGAYEQYF | TGCGCCAGCAGCCTCAGGGCAGGGGCCTACGAGCAGTACTTC
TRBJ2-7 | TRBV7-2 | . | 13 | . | CASSFGNHYEQYF | TGTGCCAGCAGCTTCGGGAACCACTACGAGCAGTACTTC
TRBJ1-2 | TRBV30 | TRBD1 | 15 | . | CAWRALHRGRRGYTF | TGTGCCTGGAGGGCCCTTCACAGGGGGAGAAGAGGCTACACCTTC
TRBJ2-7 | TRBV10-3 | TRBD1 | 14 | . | CAIRPGQELYEQYF | TGTGCCATCAGGCCGGGACAGGAACTCTACGAGCAGTACTTC
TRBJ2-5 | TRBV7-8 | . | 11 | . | CASSIQETQYF | TGTGCCAGCAGCATTCAGGAGACCCAGTACTTC
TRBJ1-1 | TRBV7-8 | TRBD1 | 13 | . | CASSNDRGTEAFF | TGTGCCAGCAGCAACGACAGGGGCACTGAAGCTTTCTTT
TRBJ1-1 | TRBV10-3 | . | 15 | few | CAISDTGLRNTEAFF | TGTGCCATCAGTGATACGGGACTCCGGAACACTGAAGCTTTCTTT
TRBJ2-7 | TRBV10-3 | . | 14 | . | CAISDPRGTNEQYF | TGTGCCATCAGTGATCCCAGGGGAACCAACGAGCAGTACTTC
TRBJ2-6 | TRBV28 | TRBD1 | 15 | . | CASTNSGGGANVLTF | TGTGCCAGCACAAATTCAGGGGGTGGGGCCAACGTCCTGACTTTC
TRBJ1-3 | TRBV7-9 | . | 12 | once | CASSFLGNTIYF | TGTGCCAGCAGCTTCCTGGGAAACACCATATATTTT
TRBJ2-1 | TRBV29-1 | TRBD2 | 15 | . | CSVEALRAGDNEQFF | TGCAGCGTTGAAGCCCTCCGCGCGGGAGACAATGAGCAGTTCTTC
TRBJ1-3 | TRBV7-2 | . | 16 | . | CASSLSGRGSGNTIYF | TGTGCCAGCAGCTTATCCGGCAGAGGCTCTGGAAACACCATATATTTT
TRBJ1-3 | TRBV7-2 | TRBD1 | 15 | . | CASSLNRGAGNTIYF | TGTGCCAGCAGCTTGAACAGGGGGGCAGGAAACACCATATATTTT
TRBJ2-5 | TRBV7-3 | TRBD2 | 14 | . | CASSLASTGGTQYF | TGTGCCAGCAGCTTAGCCTCCACGGGGGGGACCCAGTACTTC
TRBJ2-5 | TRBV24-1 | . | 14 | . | CATSDDPAGETQYF | TGTGCCACCAGTGACGACCCAGCGGGAGAGACCCAGTACTTC